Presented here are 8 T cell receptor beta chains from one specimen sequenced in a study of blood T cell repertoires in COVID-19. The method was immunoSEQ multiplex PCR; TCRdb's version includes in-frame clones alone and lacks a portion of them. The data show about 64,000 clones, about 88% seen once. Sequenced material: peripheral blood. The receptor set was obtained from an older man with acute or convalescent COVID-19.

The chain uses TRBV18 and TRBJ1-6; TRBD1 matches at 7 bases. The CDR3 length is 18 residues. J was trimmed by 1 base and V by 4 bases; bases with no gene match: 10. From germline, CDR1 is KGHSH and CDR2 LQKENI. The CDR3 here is CASSREQGIGSYNSPLHF. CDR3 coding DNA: TGTGCCAGCTCACGCGAACAGGGGATCGGGTCCTATAATTCACCCCTCCACTTT.

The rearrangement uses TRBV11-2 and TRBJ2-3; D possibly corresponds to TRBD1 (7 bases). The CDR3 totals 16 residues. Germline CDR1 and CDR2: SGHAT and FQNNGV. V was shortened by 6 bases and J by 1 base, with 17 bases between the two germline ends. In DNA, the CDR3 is TGTGCCAGCAGGGAGGGACAGCCCACACGCACAGATACGCAGTATTTT. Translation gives CASREGQPTRTDTQYF.

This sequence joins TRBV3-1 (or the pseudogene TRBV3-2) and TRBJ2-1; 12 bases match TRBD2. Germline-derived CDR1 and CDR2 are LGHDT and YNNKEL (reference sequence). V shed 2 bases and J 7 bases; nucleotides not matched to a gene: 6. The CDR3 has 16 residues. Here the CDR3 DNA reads TGTGCCAGCAGCCAACTTCTAGCGGGGGGGCGGAATGAGCAGTTCTTC. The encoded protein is CASSQLLAGGRNEQFF.

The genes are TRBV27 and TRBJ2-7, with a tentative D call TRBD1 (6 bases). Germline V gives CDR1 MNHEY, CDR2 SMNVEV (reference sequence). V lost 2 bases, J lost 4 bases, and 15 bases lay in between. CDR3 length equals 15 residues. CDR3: CASSLRGAGTYEQYF. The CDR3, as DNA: TGTGCCAGCAGTTTACGAGGCGCAGGGACATACGAGCAGTACTTC.

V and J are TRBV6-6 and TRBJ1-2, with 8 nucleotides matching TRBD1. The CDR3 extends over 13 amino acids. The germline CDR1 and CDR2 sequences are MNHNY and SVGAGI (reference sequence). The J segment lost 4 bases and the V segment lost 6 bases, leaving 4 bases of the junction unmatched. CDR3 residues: CASSNDRGYGYTF. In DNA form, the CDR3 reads TGTGCCAGCAGCAACGACAGGGGCTATGGCTACACCTTC.

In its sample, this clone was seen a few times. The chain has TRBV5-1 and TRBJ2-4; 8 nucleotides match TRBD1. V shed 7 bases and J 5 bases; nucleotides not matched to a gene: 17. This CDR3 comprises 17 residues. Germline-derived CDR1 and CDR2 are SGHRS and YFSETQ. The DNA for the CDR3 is TGCGCCAGCGCCTTCGGAGGACAGACAGGGGCCCAAAACATTCAGTACTTC. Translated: CASAFGGQTGAQNIQYF.

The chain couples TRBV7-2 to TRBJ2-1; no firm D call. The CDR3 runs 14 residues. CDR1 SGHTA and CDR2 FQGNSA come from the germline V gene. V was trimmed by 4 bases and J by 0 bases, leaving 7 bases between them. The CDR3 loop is CASSSPLSYNEQFF. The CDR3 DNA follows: TGTGCCAGCAGCTCTCCTCTCTCCTACAATGAGCAGTTCTTC.

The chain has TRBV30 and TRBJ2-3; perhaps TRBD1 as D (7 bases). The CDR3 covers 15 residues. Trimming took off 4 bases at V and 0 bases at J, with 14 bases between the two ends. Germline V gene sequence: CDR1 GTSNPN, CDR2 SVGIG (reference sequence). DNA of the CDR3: TGTGCCTGGAAGGAGGGGGCCAGGAGCACAGATACGCAGTATTTT. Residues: CAWKEGARSTDTQYF.